This TCR beta chain was sequenced in a study of esophageal squamous cell carcinoma under preoperative chemotherapy. One entry per CDR3 protein results from TCRdb running MiXCR on the PCR reads. The table includes some 30,000 distinct CDR3 sequences, around 50% detected once. The time point was: after preoperative PTX-NDP chemotherapy. This CDR3 spans 15 amino acids. Remarks on this clonotype: Germline and junction disagree at one end, which may indicate a read error.

The chain recombines TRBV12-3 or TRBV12-4 with TRBJ2-3; D assignment may be TRBD1 or TRBD2 (6 bases each). The TCR originated in a human donor with esophageal squamous cell carcinoma. The donor label of this sample is uncertain. This specimen was collected from a patient given preoperative chemotherapy. CDR3 residues: CGAGHGGLGTETQYF. The DNA of the CDR3 is TGTGGCGCGGGTCATGGGGGGCTAGGCACAGAGACCCAGTATTTC.